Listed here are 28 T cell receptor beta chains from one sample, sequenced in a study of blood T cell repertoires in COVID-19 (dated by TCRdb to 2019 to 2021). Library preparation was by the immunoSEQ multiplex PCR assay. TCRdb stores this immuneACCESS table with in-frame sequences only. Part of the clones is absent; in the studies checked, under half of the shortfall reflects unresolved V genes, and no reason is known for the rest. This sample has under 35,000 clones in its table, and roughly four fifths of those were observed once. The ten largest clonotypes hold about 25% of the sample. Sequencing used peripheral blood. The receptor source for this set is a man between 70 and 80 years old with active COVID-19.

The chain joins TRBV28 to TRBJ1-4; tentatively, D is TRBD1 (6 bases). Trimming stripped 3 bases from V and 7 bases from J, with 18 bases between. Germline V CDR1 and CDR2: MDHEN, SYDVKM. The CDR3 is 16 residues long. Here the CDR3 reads CASSLAGAAGVEKLFF. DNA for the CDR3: TGTGCCAGCAGTTTGGCAGGGGCGGCGGGTGTTGAAAAACTGTTTTTT.

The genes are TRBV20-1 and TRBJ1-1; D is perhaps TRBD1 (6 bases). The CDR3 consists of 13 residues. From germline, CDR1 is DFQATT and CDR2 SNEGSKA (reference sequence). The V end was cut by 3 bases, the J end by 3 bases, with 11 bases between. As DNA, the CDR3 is TGCAGTGCTAGTCAGGGGTTGGACACTGAAGCTTTCTTT. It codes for CSASQGLDTEAFF.

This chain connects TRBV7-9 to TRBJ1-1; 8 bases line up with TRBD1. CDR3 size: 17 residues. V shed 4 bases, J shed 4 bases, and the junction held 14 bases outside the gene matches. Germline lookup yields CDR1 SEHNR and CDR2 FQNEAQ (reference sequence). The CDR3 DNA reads TGTGCCAGCAGCTCACCTGAGATACAGGGGGAAGGCACTGAAGCTTTCTTT. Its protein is CASSSPEIQGEGTEAFF.

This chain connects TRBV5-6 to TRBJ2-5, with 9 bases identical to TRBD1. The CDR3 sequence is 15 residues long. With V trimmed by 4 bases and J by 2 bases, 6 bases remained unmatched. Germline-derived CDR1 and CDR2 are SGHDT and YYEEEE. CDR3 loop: CASSTRDRAQETQYF. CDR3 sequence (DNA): TGTGCCAGCAGCACCAGGGACAGGGCACAAGAGACCCAGTACTTC.

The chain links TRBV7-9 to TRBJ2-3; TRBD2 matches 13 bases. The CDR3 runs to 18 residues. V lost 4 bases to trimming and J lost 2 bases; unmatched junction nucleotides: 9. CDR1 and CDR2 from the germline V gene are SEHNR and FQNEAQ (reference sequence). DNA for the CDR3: TGTGCCAGCAGCTCCCCGACTAGCGGGGGGCTTACCACAGATACGCAGTATTTT. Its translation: CASSSPTSGGLTTDTQYF.

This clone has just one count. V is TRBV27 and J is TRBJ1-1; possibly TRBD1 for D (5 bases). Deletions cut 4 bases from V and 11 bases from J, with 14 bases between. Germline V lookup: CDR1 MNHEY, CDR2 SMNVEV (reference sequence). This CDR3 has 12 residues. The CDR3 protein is CASSSKDKSAFF. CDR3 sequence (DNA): TGTGCCAGCAGTTCCAAGGACAAATCTGCTTTCTTT.

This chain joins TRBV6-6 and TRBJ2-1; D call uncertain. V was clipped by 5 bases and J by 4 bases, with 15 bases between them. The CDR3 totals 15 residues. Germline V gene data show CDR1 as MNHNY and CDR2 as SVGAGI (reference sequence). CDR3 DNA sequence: TGTGCCAGCAGTCCCCCCAGAACAGCATACAATGAGCAGTTCTTC. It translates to CASSPPRTAYNEQFF.

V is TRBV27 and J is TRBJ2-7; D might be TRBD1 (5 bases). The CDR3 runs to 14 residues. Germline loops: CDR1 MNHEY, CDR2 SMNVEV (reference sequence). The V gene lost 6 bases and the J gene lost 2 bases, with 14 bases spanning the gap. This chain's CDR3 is CASSPLTETYEQYF. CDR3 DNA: TGTGCCAGCAGCCCACTGACAGAGACCTACGAGCAGTACTTC.

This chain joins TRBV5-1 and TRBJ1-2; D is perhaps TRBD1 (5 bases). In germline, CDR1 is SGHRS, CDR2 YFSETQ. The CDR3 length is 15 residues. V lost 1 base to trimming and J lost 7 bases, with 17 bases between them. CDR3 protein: CASSLTAGRFSGYTF. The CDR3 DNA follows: TGCGCCAGCAGCTTGACCGCAGGGAGGTTCTCTGGCTACACCTTC.

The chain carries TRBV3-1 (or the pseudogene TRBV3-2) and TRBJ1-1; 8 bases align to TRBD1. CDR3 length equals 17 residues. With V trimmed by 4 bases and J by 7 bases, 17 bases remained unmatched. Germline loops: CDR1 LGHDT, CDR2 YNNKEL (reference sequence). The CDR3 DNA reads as TGTGCCAGCAGCCCCATGCAGGGGGCCGGGATTTTTGTTGAAGCTTTCTTT. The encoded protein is CASSPMQGAGIFVEAFF.

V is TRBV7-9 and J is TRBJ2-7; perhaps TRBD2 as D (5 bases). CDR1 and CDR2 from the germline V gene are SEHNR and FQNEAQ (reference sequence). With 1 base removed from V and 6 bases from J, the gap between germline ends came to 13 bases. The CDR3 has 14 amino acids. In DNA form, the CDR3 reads TGTGCCAGCAGCTTAGGGGCTGGCAGCGGCGAGCAGTACTTC. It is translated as CASSLGAGSGEQYF.

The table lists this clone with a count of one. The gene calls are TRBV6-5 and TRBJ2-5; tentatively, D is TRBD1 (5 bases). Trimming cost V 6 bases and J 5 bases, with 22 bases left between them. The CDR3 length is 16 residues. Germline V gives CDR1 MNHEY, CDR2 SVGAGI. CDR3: CASSYDDRSSGETQYF. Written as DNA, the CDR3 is TGTGCCAGCAGCTACGATGACAGATCATCTGGGGAGACCCAGTACTTC.

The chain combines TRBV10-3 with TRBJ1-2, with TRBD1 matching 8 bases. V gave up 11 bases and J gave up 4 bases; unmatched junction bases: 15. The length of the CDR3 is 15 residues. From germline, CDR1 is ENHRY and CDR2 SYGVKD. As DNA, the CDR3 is TGTGCCTATTCCTCCCAACAGGGGGTTATCTATGGCTACACCTTC. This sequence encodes CAYSSQQGVIYGYTF.

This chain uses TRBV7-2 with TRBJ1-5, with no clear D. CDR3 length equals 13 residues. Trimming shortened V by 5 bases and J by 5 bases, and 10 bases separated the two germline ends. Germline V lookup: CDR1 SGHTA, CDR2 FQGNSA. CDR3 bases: TGTGCCAGCAGCCGAACATCCGATCAGCCCCAGCATTTT. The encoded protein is CASSRTSDQPQHF.

The CDR3 reads CASSLTSASYEQYF. CDR3 DNA sequence: TGTGCCAGTAGTCTTACTAGCGCCTCCTACGAGCAGTACTTC. This chain uses TRBV19 with TRBJ2-7; 7 bases are shared with TRBD2. J lost 0 bases, V lost 5 bases, and 4 bases had no gene match. This CDR3 region has 14 residues. CDR1 is LNHDA and CDR2 is SQIVND in the germline V gene (reference sequence).

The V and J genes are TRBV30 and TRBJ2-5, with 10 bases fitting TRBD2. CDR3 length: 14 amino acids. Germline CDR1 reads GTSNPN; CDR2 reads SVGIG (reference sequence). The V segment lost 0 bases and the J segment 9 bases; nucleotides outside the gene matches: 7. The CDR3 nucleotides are TGTGCCTGGAGTGTACTAGGACTAGCGGTTTCCCAGTACTTC. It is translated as CAWSVLGLAVSQYF.

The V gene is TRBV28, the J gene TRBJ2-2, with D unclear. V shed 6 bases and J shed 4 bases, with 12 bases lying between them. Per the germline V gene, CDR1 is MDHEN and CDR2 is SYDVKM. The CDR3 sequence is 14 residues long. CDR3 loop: CASSDTMGTGELFF. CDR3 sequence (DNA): TGTGCCAGCAGCGACACGATGGGCACCGGGGAGCTGTTTTTT.

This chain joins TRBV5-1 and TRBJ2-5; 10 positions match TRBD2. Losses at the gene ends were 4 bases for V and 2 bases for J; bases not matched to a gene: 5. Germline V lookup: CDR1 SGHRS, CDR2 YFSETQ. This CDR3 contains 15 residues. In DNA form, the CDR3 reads TGCGCCAGCAGCCTCTGGACTAGCGGACAAGAGACCCAGTACTTC. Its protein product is CASSLWTSGQETQYF.

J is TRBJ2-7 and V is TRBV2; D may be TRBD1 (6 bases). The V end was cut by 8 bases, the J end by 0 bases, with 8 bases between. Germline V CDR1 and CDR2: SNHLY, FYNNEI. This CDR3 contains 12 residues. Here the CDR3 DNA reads TGTGCCAGCCAGGGGAGCTCCTACGAGCAGTACTTC. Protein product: CASQGSSYEQYF. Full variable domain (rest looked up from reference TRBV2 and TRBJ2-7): EPEVTQTPSHQVTQMGQEVILRCVPISNHLYFYWYRQILGQKVEFLVSFYNNEISEKSEIFDDQFSVERPDGSNFTLKIRSTKLEDSAMYFCASQGSSYEQYFGPGTRLTVT.

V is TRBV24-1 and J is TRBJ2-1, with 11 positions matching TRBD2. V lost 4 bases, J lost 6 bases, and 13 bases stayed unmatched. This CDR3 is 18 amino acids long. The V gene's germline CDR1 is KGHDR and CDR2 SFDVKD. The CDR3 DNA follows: TGTGCCACCAGTGACCGATCCGTTAGCGGGAGGGCCGGCAATGAGCAGTTCTTC. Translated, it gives CATSDRSVSGRAGNEQFF.

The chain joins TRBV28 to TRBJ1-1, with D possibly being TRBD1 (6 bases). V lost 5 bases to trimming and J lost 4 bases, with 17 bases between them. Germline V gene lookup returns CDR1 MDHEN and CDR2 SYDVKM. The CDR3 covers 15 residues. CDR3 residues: CASSENREVGTEAFF. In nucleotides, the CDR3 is TGTGCCAGCAGTGAGAACAGGGAAGTCGGCACTGAAGCTTTCTTT.

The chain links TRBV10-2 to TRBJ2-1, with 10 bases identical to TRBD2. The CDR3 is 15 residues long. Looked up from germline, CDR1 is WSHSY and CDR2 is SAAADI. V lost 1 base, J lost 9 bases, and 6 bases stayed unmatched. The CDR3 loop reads CASSEWRTSGGEQFF. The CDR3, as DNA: TGCGCCAGCAGTGAGTGGAGGACTAGCGGAGGTGAGCAGTTCTTC.

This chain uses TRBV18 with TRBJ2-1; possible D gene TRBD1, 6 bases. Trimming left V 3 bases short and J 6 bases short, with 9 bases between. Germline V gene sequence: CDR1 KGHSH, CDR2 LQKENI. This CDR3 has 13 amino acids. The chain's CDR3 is CASSPGQFNEQFF. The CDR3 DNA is TGTGCCAGCTCACCCGGACAGTTCAATGAGCAGTTCTTC. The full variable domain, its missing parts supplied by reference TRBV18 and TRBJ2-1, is NAGVMQNPRHLVRRRGQEARLRCSPMKGHSHVYWYRQLPEEGLKFMVYLQKENIIDESGMPKERFSAEFPKEGPSILRIQQVVRGDSAAYFCASSPGQFNEQFFGPGTRLTVL.

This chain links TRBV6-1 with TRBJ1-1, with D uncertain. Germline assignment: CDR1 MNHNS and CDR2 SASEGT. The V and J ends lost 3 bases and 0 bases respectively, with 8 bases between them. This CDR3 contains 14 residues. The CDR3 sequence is CASSETRVNTEAFF. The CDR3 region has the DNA TGTGCCAGCAGTGAGACAAGAGTGAACACTGAAGCTTTCTTT.

The CDR3 DNA reads TGTGCCAGCAGAAATACGGGACAGGGAGGACGTCGCGACTACGAGCAGTACTTC. It codes for CASRNTGQGGRRDYEQYF. The V and J genes are TRBV28 and TRBJ2-7; 9 nucleotides align to TRBD1. CDR1 and CDR2 from the germline V gene are MDHEN and SYDVKM. The CDR3 sequence is 18 residues long. The V segment lost 6 bases and the J segment 3 bases; nucleotides outside the gene matches: 18.

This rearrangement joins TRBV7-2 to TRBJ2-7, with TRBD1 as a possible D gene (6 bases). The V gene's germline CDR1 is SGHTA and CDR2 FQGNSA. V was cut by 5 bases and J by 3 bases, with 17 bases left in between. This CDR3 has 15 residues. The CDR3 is CASSVGTMSNYEQYF. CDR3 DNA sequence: TGTGCCAGCAGCGTTGGGACAATGTCTAACTACGAGCAGTACTTC.

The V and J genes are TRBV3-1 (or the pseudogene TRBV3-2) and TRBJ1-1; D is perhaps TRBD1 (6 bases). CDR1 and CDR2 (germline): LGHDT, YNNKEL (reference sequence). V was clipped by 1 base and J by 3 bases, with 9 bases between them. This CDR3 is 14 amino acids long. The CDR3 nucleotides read TGTGCCAGCAGCCAAGTGACAGGCTACACTGAAGCTTTCTTT. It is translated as CASSQVTGYTEAFF.

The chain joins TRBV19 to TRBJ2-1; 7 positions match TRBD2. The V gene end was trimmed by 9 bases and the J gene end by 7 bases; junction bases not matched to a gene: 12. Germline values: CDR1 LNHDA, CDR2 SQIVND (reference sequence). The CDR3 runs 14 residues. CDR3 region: CASGRAGVINEQFF. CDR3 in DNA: TGTGCCAGCGGTCGGGCGGGAGTTATTAATGAGCAGTTCTTC.